A selection of T cell receptor beta chains follows, all from one sample in a study of T cell responses to AZD1222 COVID-19 vaccine. Assay: immunoSEQ multiplex PCR; the TCRdb copy retains only in-frame clones and omits some. The table includes roughly 80,000 clones, 85% to 95% detected once. This specimen was peripheral blood, taken 28 days after the second AZD1222 dose. Receptor source: an adult who received the AZD1222 COVID-19 vaccine. Each CDR3 is given with its conserved first and last residue. D genes are given only for firm matches. Clone size appears in some rows only: once, few, many, or a class for an expanded clone.

j_call clone_size v_call d_call cdr3_aa cdr3_nt
TRBJ2-7 NA TRBV28 NA CASSLLSPYEQYF TGTGCCAGCAGTTTATTGTCCCCGTACGAGCAGTACTTC
TRBJ2-2 once TRBV18 NA CASSPRQGGTGELFF TGTGCCAGCTCACCGAGACAGGGAGGCACCGGGGAGCTGTTTTTT
TRBJ2-7 NA TRBV6-6 TRBD2 CASSYSEREAGEQYF TGTGCCAGCAGTTACTCTGAGCGGGAGGCAGGGGAGCAGTACTTC
TRBJ2-7 NA TRBV7-9 TRBD1 CASSLGTVNHYEQYF TGTGCCAGCAGCTTGGGGACAGTGAACCACTACGAGCAGTACTTC
TRBJ2-2 NA TRBV27 NA CASTTTGELFF TGTGCCAGCACCACCACCGGGGAGCTGTTTTTT
TRBJ2-7 medium-sized TRBV13 NA CASSLKWSYEQYF TGTGCCAGCAGCTTGAAATGGTCCTACGAGCAGTACTTC
TRBJ1-2 NA TRBV5-6 NA CASSPPRGYGYTF TGTGCCAGCAGCCCCCCGCGGGGCTATGGCTACACCTTC
TRBJ2-5 NA TRBV19 TRBD1 CASSHGGTGVEETQYF TGTGCCAGTAGCCACGGGGGGACAGGGGTCGAGGAGACCCAGTACTTC
TRBJ1-6 NA TRBV7-9 TRBD1 CASSFDREKSPLHF TGTGCCAGCAGCTTTGACAGGGAGAAGTCACCCCTCCACTTT
TRBJ1-5 NA TRBV19 NA CASSAPGTQHF TGTGCCAGTAGTGCCCCTGGGACCCAGCATTTT
TRBJ2-7 NA TRBV29-1 NA CSVSAAGMVHEQYF TGCAGCGTTTCCGCGGCAGGGATGGTACACGAGCAGTACTTC
TRBJ1-1 NA TRBV7-2 TRBD1 CASSPRQGPTEAFF TGTGCCAGCAGCCCCCGACAGGGGCCCACTGAAGCTTTCTTT
TRBJ1-2 NA TRBV28 TRBD1 CASRTGLEPYGYTF TGTGCCAGCAGGACAGGGTTAGAGCCTTATGGCTACACCTTC
TRBJ1-4 NA TRBV28 NA CASSQTWLGEKLFF TGTGCCAGCAGCCAAACTTGGCTTGGGGAAAAACTGTTTTTT
TRBJ2-3 NA TRBV20-1 NA CSARAADTQYF TGCAGTGCTAGGGCGGCAGATACGCAGTATTTT
TRBJ1-5 NA TRBV20-1 NA CSASTVYSNQPQHF TGCAGTGCTAGTACAGTTTATAGCAATCAGCCCCAGCATTTT
TRBJ1-6 once TRBV6-6 NA CASSYLGHSPLHF TGTGCCAGCAGTTACCTAGGTCATTCACCCCTCCACTTT
TRBJ2-7 NA TRBV28 NA CASSLSPYEQYF TGTGCCAGCAGTCTATCTCCCTACGAGCAGTACTTC
TRBJ2-7 NA TRBV19 NA CASSSGPFCEQYF TGTGCCAGTAGTTCGGGCCCATTCTGCGAGCAGTACTTC
TRBJ2-7 once TRBV25-1 TRBD2 CASSASPSSGRDEQYF TGTGCCAGCAGTGCAAGCCCGAGTAGCGGGAGAGACGAGCAGTACTTC
TRBJ2-7 NA TRBV3-1/TRBV3-2 NA CASSQADSYSYEQYF TGTGCCAGCAGCCAAGCCGACAGCTACTCCTACGAGCAGTACTTC
TRBJ1-2 NA TRBV7-8 TRBD1 CASSPRDSWYGYTF TGTGCCAGCAGCCCGCGGGACAGCTGGTATGGCTACACCTTC
TRBJ2-2 NA TRBV7-6 NA CASSLVEGVTGELFF TGTGCCAGCAGCTTAGTCGAAGGCGTCACCGGGGAGCTGTTTTTT
TRBJ2-7 NA TRBV29-1 NA CSVLLAPFGEQYF TGCAGCGTTTTGTTAGCCCCCTTTGGGGAGCAGTACTTC
TRBJ1-2 NA TRBV6-5 NA CASSYSKLRANYGYTF TGTGCCAGCAGTTACTCGAAACTCAGAGCTAACTATGGCTACACCTTC
TRBJ2-7 NA TRBV5-1 NA CASSLSLPGYEQYF TGCGCCAGCAGCTTGTCACTCCCTGGCTACGAGCAGTACTTC
TRBJ2-3 NA TRBV7-9 NA CASSLGTDTQYF TGTGCCAGCAGCTTAGGCACAGATACGCAGTATTTT
TRBJ1-4 NA TRBV7-2 NA CASSRGGTNEKLFF TGTGCCAGCTCAAGGGGGGGAACTAATGAAAAACTGTTTTTT
TRBJ2-4 NA TRBV5-1 NA CASSLVGLDLAKNIQYF TGCGCCAGCAGCTTGGTGGGGCTCGACCTAGCCAAAAACATTCAGTACTTC
TRBJ2-3 NA TRBV29-1 TRBD1 CSQGEGQGAPDTQYF TGCAGCCAGGGAGAGGGACAGGGGGCTCCAGATACGCAGTATTTT
TRBJ1-2 NA TRBV7-9 NA CASSLVRDTGYTF TGTGCCAGCAGCTTAGTCAGGGACACTGGCTACACCTTC
TRBJ2-7 NA TRBV7-9 TRBD2 CASSPQGGTSFAYEQYF TGTGCCAGCAGCCCACAAGGCGGGACTAGCTTTGCCTACGAGCAGTACTTC
TRBJ2-5 NA TRBV2 NA CASSGQHQETQYF TGTGCCAGCAGTGGACAGCACCAAGAGACCCAGTACTTC
TRBJ2-7 NA TRBV19 TRBD2 CASRLAGSSYEQYF TGTGCCAGTAGACTAGCGGGAAGCTCCTACGAGCAGTACTTC
TRBJ1-5 once TRBV7-8 NA CASSRDSNQPQHF TGTGCCAGCAGCCGGGATTCAAATCAGCCCCAGCATTTT
TRBJ2-7 NA TRBV5-1 TRBD2 CASKSGLALSYEQYF TGCGCCAGCAAGTCGGGACTAGCGCTCTCCTACGAGCAGTACTTC
TRBJ1-5 NA TRBV6-5 NA CASKRGLNQPQHF TGTGCCAGCAAGCGAGGGCTCAATCAGCCCCAGCATTTT